This passage covers 14 T cell receptor beta chains from one sample sequenced in a study of cytomegalovirus exposure and HLA in healthy donors. Primers: 60 Vbeta forward and 13 Jbeta reverse. Repertoires were generated with immunoSEQ multiplex PCR, while TCRdb's copy carries only in-frame clones and drops some. This table holds 150,000 to 200,000 clones, around 79% found once. The sequenced sample was PBMCs. These receptors came from a woman aged 40 to 50 in good health and CMV-seropositive.

The chain couples TRBV27 to TRBJ2-7; D possibly corresponds to TRBD1 (6 bases). This CDR3 contains 13 residues. Germline CDR1 is MNHEY and CDR2 is SMNVEV (reference sequence). With 6 bases removed from V and 0 bases from J, the gap between germline ends came to 9 bases. CDR3 amino acids: CASSWDNSYEQYF. The DNA of the CDR3 is TGTGCCAGCAGCTGGGACAACTCCTACGAGCAGTACTTC.

The gene calls are TRBV7-9 and TRBJ2-3, with D possibly matching TRBD2 (6 bases). V lost 0 bases, J lost 6 bases, and 25 bases lay in between. Germline CDR1 reads SEHNR; CDR2 reads FQNEAQ (reference sequence). This CDR3 is built from 19 residues. CDR3 sequence (DNA): TGTGCCAGCAGCTTAGCGACAAGAGAGAGCGGGCCGCCTTCGGATACGCAGTATTTT. This codes for CASSLATRESGPPSDTQYF.

The DNA of the CDR3 is TGCGCCAGCAGCTTGGAGGGAGGGCCTCATGAGCAGTTCTTC. As protein: CASSLEGGPHEQFF. V is TRBV5-1 and J is TRBJ2-1; TRBD2 matches 7 bases. The CDR3 is made up of 14 amino acids. Per germline, CDR1 SGHRS and CDR2 YFSETQ. With V trimmed by 0 bases and J by 8 bases, 5 bases remained unmatched.

This chain connects TRBV4-3 to TRBJ2-5; the match to TRBD2 covers 10 bases. The J call may be wrong; the DNA end is better matched by TRBJ2-7. The CDR3 spans 16 residues. Germline V CDR1 and CDR2: LGHNA, YSLEER. Here the CDR3 reads CASSHVASGSGYEQYF. The DNA of the CDR3 is TGCGCCAGCAGCCACGTCGCTAGCGGGAGTGGCTACGAGCAGTACTTC.

V and J are TRBV6-6 and TRBJ2-5, with D tentatively TRBD2 (6 bases). The germline V gene encodes CDR1 MNHNY and CDR2 SVGAGI (reference sequence). This CDR3 comprises 14 residues. The V and J ends lost 0 bases and 5 bases respectively, with 10 bases between them. CDR3 sequence reads: CASSYSPGRETQYF. CDR3 sequence (DNA): TGTGCCAGCAGTTACTCCCCGGGGAGGGAGACCCAGTACTTC.

The J gene is TRBJ1-1, the V gene TRBV30, with 8 nucleotides matching TRBD1. CDR3 length: 13 amino acids. J was trimmed by 0 bases and V by 5 bases; bases with no gene match: 2. The germline gives CDR1 GTSNPN, CDR2 SVGIG (reference sequence). The CDR3 nucleotides read TGTGCCTGGCGGACAGGGTTGAACACTGAAGCTTTCTTT. It yields the protein CAWRTGLNTEAFF. Full variable domain (rest looked up from reference TRBV30 and TRBJ1-1): SQTIHQWPATLVQPVGSPLSLECTVEGTSNPNLYWYRQAAGRGLQLLFYSVGIGQISSEVPQNLSASRPQDRQFILSSKKLLLSDSGFYLCAWRTGLNTEAFFGQGTRLTVV.

This sequence joins TRBV6-4 and TRBJ2-6; no reliable D call. The CDR3 is 14 residues long. With 6 bases removed from V and 0 bases from J, the gap between germline ends came to 6 bases. Germline V gene sequence: CDR1 MRHNA, CDR2 SNTAGT. The CDR3 sequence is CASRTDSGANVLTF. The DNA of the CDR3 is TGTGCCAGCAGAACAGACTCTGGGGCCAACGTCCTGACTTTC.

This clone has just a few counts. The chain is built from TRBV10-1 and TRBJ2-2; D uncertain. CDR1 and CDR2 (germline): WNHNN, SYGVQD (reference sequence). V lost 5 bases and J 1 base, leaving 5 bases between the germline ends. There are 13 residues in the CDR3. CDR3 region: CASSQLNTGELFF. In DNA form, the CDR3 reads TGCGCCAGCAGTCAATTGAACACCGGGGAGCTGTTTTTT.

J is TRBJ1-5 and V is TRBV10-3, with a possible D match to TRBD1 (6 bases). The CDR3 contains 14 residues. CDR1 ENHRY and CDR2 SYGVKD come from the germline V gene. Deletions cut 2 bases from V and 5 bases from J, with 10 bases between. The CDR3 sequence: CAISEGDIDQPQHF. For the CDR3, the DNA is TGTGCCATCAGTGAGGGGGACATCGATCAGCCCCAGCATTTT.

The chain combines TRBV5-1 with TRBJ2-1, with D perhaps matching TRBD2 (6 bases). CDR1 is SGHRS, CDR2 YFSETQ, per germline. V lost 2 bases to trimming and J lost 10 bases, with 10 bases between them. This CDR3 region has 12 residues. CDR3 region: CASSFNGGEQFF. As DNA, the CDR3 is TGCGCCAGCAGCTTTAATGGGGGGGAGCAGTTCTTC. The entire variable domain, with the rest obtained from reference TRBV5-1 and TRBJ2-1, is as follows: KAGVTQTPRYLIKTRGQQVTLSCSPISGHRSVSWYQQTPGQGLQFLFEYFSETQRNKGNFPGRFSGRQFSNSRSEMNVSTLELGDSALYLCASSFNGGEQFFGPGTRLTVL.

The chain carries TRBV19 and TRBJ1-1, with D unresolved. Trimming took off 2 bases at V and 1 base at J, with 5 bases between the two ends. The CDR3 runs 13 residues. CDR1 and CDR2 (germline): LNHDA, SQIVND (reference sequence). Here the CDR3 reads CASSITGNTEAFF. Here the CDR3 DNA reads TGTGCCAGTAGTATAACGGGGAACACTGAAGCTTTCTTT.

The rearrangement uses TRBV6-5 and TRBJ2-7, with a weak D call TRBD1 (5 bases). The CDR3 runs to 14 residues. CDR1 MNHEY and CDR2 SVGAGI come from the germline V gene. V dropped 0 bases and J dropped 1 base, with 7 bases sitting between them. The CDR3 here is CASSYSSGSYEQYF. In DNA, the CDR3 is TGTGCCAGCAGTTACTCGTCAGGGTCCTACGAGCAGTACTTC.

This sequence joins TRBV7-2 and TRBJ2-3; 8 bases map to TRBD2. Germline V gene data show CDR1 as SGHTA and CDR2 as FQGNSA. J lost 2 bases, V lost 5 bases, and 12 bases had no gene match. This CDR3 is built from 17 residues. The CDR3 sequence: CASSPGRAGALTDTQYF. CDR3 bases: TGTGCCAGCAGCCCTGGGAGAGCGGGGGCCCTCACAGATACGCAGTATTTT. Complete variable domain (other parts from reference TRBV7-2 and TRBJ2-3): GAGVSQSPSNKVTEKGKDVELRCDPISGHTALYWYRQSLGQGLEFLIYFQGNSAPDKSGLPSDRFSAERTGGSVSTLTIQRTQQEDSAVYLCASSPGRAGALTDTQYFGPGTRLTVL.

The chain employs TRBV28 and TRBJ1-1; no reliable D call. This CDR3 is 14 amino acids long. With 6 bases removed from V and 6 bases from J, the gap between germline ends came to 17 bases. Germline V CDR1 and CDR2: MDHEN, SYDVKM. CDR3 sequence: CASSGGLKGAEAFF. CDR3 nucleotides: TGTGCCAGCAGCGGAGGGCTAAAAGGCGCTGAAGCTTTCTTT.